This T cell receptor beta chain came from a study of shared clonotypes between healthy human individuals (dated by TCRdb to about 2020). Regarding the research as a whole: Two women and a few men aged 18 to 49 years were included in the cohort. The study deeply sequenced blood TCR repertoires of about five healthy adults to estimate repertoire size and the extent of clonotype sharing between individuals. Libraries were prepared and TCR repertoires were sequenced by different laboratories using diverse techniques, in order to increase sequencing depth and limit assay-specific biases. Leukapheresis yielded between about 0.9 and 8.9 billion PBMCs per donor. What the study reported, not specific to this receptor: Only blood was sampled, and tissue TCR repertoires likely differ from those in blood. Because the study included a small number of donors, the genetic and exposure-history diversity represented was limited. Pairwise subsampling led to the expectation that sequencing depth would affect the degree of clonotype sharing among donors.

TCR CDR3 regions were amplified from genomic DNA by multiplex PCR using the deep immunoSEQ assay. Extracted genomic DNA from each cell subset was distributed evenly across all wells of several immunoSEQ 96-well plates, and each plate was treated as a replicate. Each replicate PCR for unsorted PBMC received about 300 ng genomic DNA, equal to about 30,000 T cell genomes. Ten immunoSEQ deep assay plates were used to sequence the unsorted PBMC genomic DNA. Purified libraries were measured with a Qubit 3.0 fluorometer, size-checked on a Bioanalyzer 2100, and measured again with the KAPA Library Quantification kit. A separate single-read 150-cycle Illumina NextSeq 550 flow cell was used to sequence each immunoSEQ 96-well plate. The original methods were these. The immunoSEQ output contained only junctional sequences without quality scores, so filtering could not match that applied to full-length reads. Sequences were annotated with PyIR, a Python wrapper for IgBLAST v1.9, and V/J genes and CDR3 were assigned using IMGT germline references. Reads with weak V/J assignments (E-value above 1e-6), missing CDR3, stop codons, out-of-frame junctions, or ambiguous translated residues were removed. V3J clonotypes were defined as sequences sharing an identical inferred V gene, J gene, and CDR3 amino acid sequence. The percentage overlap between two repertoires was calculated by dividing the number of shared unique clonotypes by the size of the smaller repertoire. RTK rarefaction, the Chao1 estimator, and Recon v2.1 estimates of unobserved clonotypes were used to assess repertoire richness. TCRdb took this table from immuneACCESS and kept in-frame rearrangements with V and J called. Such tables lack part of the clones; where checked against another copy, unresolved V genes explain under half of the gap, and the rest is unexplained. D and trimming come from the DNA, and the V and J calls and clone size come from that table. The sample records around 500,000 clones, about 79% of which are singletons. The top ten clonotypes cover 10% to 15% of the sample.

Donors were healthy HIV-negative adults with no recently reported acute infections or vaccinations. Only Caucasian adults living in Nashville, Tennessee, USA were represented among the donors. For unsorted samples, roughly 91 million PBMCs were counted, and genomic DNA was extracted using the QIAamp DNA Blood Mini kit. Blood was obtained by leukapheresis, after which PBMCs were separated by Ficoll-Histopaque density gradient centrifugation and cryopreserved in liquid nitrogen vapor phase. CDR1 and CDR2 (SGHAT, FQDESV) derive from the germline V gene (reference sequence). At the junction V is shortened by 5 bases and J by 8 bases, with 22 bases in between. There are 15 amino acids in the CDR3, from cysteine to phenylalanine inclusive. Just the 45-base CDR3 DNA is kept, in frame starting at base 1. A word on this clone: The clone's antigen remains unknown. Base-call qualities are not available, and no considerably larger clone is one nucleotide away.

What was sequenced was PBMCs. The clonotype was recovered from a woman aged 40-49 years in good health. Some clones in this sample may be carry-over from other donors' samples. The sequence is built from TRBV11-1 and TRBJ2-7; no D gene call is confident. The CDR3 protein is CASSPLEGPRVQQYF. The nucleotide sequence is given as TGTGCCAGCAGCCCCCTGGAAGGGCCCCGGGTCCAGCAGTACTTC.